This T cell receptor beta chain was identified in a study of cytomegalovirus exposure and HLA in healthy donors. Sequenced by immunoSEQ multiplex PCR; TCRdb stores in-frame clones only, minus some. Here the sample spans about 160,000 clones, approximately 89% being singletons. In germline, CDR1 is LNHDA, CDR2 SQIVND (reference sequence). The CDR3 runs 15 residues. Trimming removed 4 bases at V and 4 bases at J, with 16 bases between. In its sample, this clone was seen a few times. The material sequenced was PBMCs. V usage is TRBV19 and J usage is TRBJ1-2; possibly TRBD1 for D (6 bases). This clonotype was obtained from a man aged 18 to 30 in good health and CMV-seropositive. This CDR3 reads CASSTIIRDIYGYTF. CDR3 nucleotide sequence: TGTGCCAGTAGTACGATAATCCGGGACATCTATGGCTACACCTTC.